Sequencing of this T cell receptor (beta chain) was carried out in a study of CD8 T cells in ankylosing spondylitis. TCRdb fed the 5' RACE reads into MiXCR, producing one record per CDR3 protein. The table shows about 220,000 distinct CDR3 sequences, with around 7.9% occurring only once. Study-wide results and limits: There was a TCR beta motif, made of eight highly homologous variants, that appeared characteristic of ankylosing spondylitis blood. Reported data indicate significant enrichment of disease-linked clones within matched ankylosing spondylitis synovial fluid.

Unmatched junction bases numbered 10, after V lost 1 base and J lost 6 bases. CDR1 is SGHVS, CDR2 FNYEAQ, per germline. The CDR3 spans 16 residues. This clonotype has a handful of counts. Antigen unknown. The clonotype comes from a male donor with ankylosing spondylitis. The chain employs TRBV7-6 and TRBJ2-7, with TRBD1 matching over 9 bases. Sequenced input: blood, either unsorted or a sorted T cell fraction (not recorded which). The CDR3 loop reads CASSLGSGTGRLEQYF. CDR3 in DNA: TGTGCCAGCAGCTTAGGGTCCGGGACAGGGCGTCTCGAGCAGTACTTC.